This is a list of T cell receptor beta chains from one sample in a study of response to subunit inactivated influenza vaccine. TCRdb processed the RT-PCR reads anew with MiXCR; each CDR3 protein has one entry. The sample carries about 540,000 distinct CDR3 sequences, approximately 20% recorded once. This same sample was also taken into another study, of T cells expressing NK-cell markers.

The sample consisted of CD4+ T cells sorted from PBMCs, taken 11 to 12 days after vaccination. The origin of the receptors is a man in his fifties who received an inactivated influenza vaccine. Both conserved end residues are part of each CDR3. The order of the fields is CDR3 protein, CDR3 DNA, D gene, clone size, J gene, V gene. The D gene is left open where the match is weak. The size field is filled for only some rows; it gives once, few, many or a size class.

CDR3 protein: CSARDPGQGAYNEQFF
CDR3 DNA: TGCAGTGCTAGGGACCCGGGACAGGGGGCCTACAATGAGCAGTTCTTC
D gene: TRBD1
clone size: .
J gene: TRBJ2-1
V gene: TRBV20-1

CDR3 protein: CASSQDDRGLQPQHF
CDR3 DNA: TGCGCCAGCAGCCAAGATGACAGGGGGCTTCAGCCCCAGCATTTT
D gene: TRBD1
clone size: .
J gene: TRBJ1-5
V gene: TRBV4-3

CDR3 protein: CASRSSLGGSASFTDTQYF
CDR3 DNA: TGTGCCAGCAGATCCTCGTTGGGGGGCAGCGCTTCCTTCACAGATACGCAGTATTTT
D gene: .
clone size: few
J gene: TRBJ2-3
V gene: TRBV12-3/TRBV12-4

CDR3 protein: CASSAQTSGYNEQFF
CDR3 DNA: TGTGCCAGCAGTGCCCAGACTAGCGGCTACAATGAGCAGTTCTTC
D gene: TRBD2
clone size: .
J gene: TRBJ2-1
V gene: TRBV2

CDR3 protein: CASRRDREYGYTF
CDR3 DNA: TGTGCCAGCAGGCGGGACCGAGAATATGGCTACACCTTC
D gene: .
clone size: .
J gene: TRBJ1-2
V gene: TRBV7-2

CDR3 protein: CASTPATGLSTDTQYF
CDR3 DNA: TGTGCCAGCACCCCTGCGACAGGACTTAGCACAGATACGCAGTATTTT
D gene: .
clone size: .
J gene: TRBJ2-3
V gene: TRBV28

CDR3 protein: CASSLATGTQYF
CDR3 DNA: TGTGCCAGTAGCTTAGCAACAGGGACCCAGTACTTC
D gene: .
clone size: .
J gene: TRBJ2-5
V gene: TRBV7-2

CDR3 protein: CASTEHGSSSYNEQFF
CDR3 DNA: TGTGCCAGCACCGAGCACGGCAGCAGCTCCTACAATGAGCAGTTCTTC
D gene: .
clone size: few
J gene: TRBJ2-1
V gene: TRBV5-6

CDR3 protein: CAWGPGNTIYF
CDR3 DNA: TGTGCCTGGGGGCCCGGAAACACCATATATTTT
D gene: .
clone size: many
J gene: TRBJ1-3
V gene: TRBV30

CDR3 protein: CASSRYRTDTQYF
CDR3 DNA: TGTGCCAGCTCGCGGTACCGCACAGATACGCAGTATTTT
D gene: .
clone size: .
J gene: TRBJ2-3
V gene: TRBV12-3/TRBV12-4

CDR3 protein: CASSPQGGRFVETQYF
CDR3 DNA: TGCGCCAGCAGTCCCCAGGGAGGGAGGTTCGTAGAGACCCAGTACTTC
D gene: TRBD2
clone size: many
J gene: TRBJ2-5
V gene: TRBV5-1

CDR3 protein: CASSWDRGDQPQHF
CDR3 DNA: TGTGCCAGCAGCTGGGACAGGGGCGATCAGCCCCAGCATTTT
D gene: TRBD1
clone size: few
J gene: TRBJ1-5
V gene: TRBV5-5

CDR3 protein: CASSEGTGGQREIQYF
CDR3 DNA: TGTGCCAGCAGTGAAGGTACGGGGGGTCAGCGCGAAATTCAGTACTTC
D gene: TRBD2
clone size: .
J gene: TRBJ2-4
V gene: TRBV25-1

CDR3 protein: CASSSLAAYEQYF
CDR3 DNA: TGTGCCAGCAGCTCTCTAGCGGCCTACGAGCAGTACTTC
D gene: TRBD2
clone size: once
J gene: TRBJ2-7
V gene: TRBV12-3/TRBV12-4

CDR3 protein: CATSRDYGDPDEQYF
CDR3 DNA: TGTGCCACCAGCAGAGATTATGGAGATCCGGATGAGCAGTACTTC
D gene: .
clone size: .
J gene: TRBJ2-7
V gene: TRBV15

CDR3 protein: CASRKTSGITDTQYF
CDR3 DNA: TGTGCCAGCCGAAAGACTAGCGGTATCACAGATACGCAGTATTTT
D gene: TRBD2
clone size: .
J gene: TRBJ2-3
V gene: TRBV6-4

CDR3 protein: CASTDSSTNEKLFF
CDR3 DNA: TGTGCCTCTACCGACAGCTCAACTAATGAAAAACTGTTTTTT
D gene: .
clone size: .
J gene: TRBJ1-4
V gene: TRBV10-3

CDR3 protein: CSAIPFGQSYEQYF
CDR3 DNA: TGCAGTGCTATTCCTTTTGGACAGTCCTACGAGCAGTACTTC
D gene: .
clone size: many
J gene: TRBJ2-7
V gene: TRBV20-1

CDR3 protein: CATSRTTSGTDTQYF
CDR3 DNA: TGTGCCACCAGCAGGACAACCTCAGGCACAGATACGCAGTATTTT
D gene: .
clone size: .
J gene: TRBJ2-3
V gene: TRBV24-1

CDR3 protein: CASSLDAGANYGYTF
CDR3 DNA: TGTGCCAGCAGCTTAGATGCCGGGGCAAACTATGGCTACACCTTC
D gene: .
clone size: .
J gene: TRBJ1-2
V gene: TRBV7-9

CDR3 protein: CASSLGDGLHEAFF
CDR3 DNA: TGCGCCAGCAGCTTGGGGGACGGTTTACATGAAGCTTTCTTT
D gene: .
clone size: .
J gene: TRBJ1-1
V gene: TRBV5-1

CDR3 protein: CSARGSGQGAEETQYF
CDR3 DNA: TGCAGTGCTAGAGGGTCGGGACAGGGGGCGGAGGAGACCCAGTACTTC
D gene: TRBD1
clone size: few
J gene: TRBJ2-5
V gene: TRBV20-1

CDR3 protein: CASSSFGQRTDTQYF
CDR3 DNA: TGCGCCAGCAGCTCCTTTGGGCAACGCACAGATACGCAGTATTTT
D gene: .
clone size: many
J gene: TRBJ2-3
V gene: TRBV5-1

CDR3 protein: CASSSQPTYEQYF
CDR3 DNA: TGCGCCAGCAGCTCCCAGCCGACCTACGAGCAGTACTTC
D gene: .
clone size: .
J gene: TRBJ2-7
V gene: TRBV5-1

CDR3 protein: CSVGNQPPETQYF
CDR3 DNA: TGCAGCGTCGGTAACCAGCCCCCCGAGACCCAGTACTTC
D gene: .
clone size: .
J gene: TRBJ2-5
V gene: TRBV29-1

CDR3 protein: CASSFFGGGTDTQYF
CDR3 DNA: TGTGCCAGCAGCTTTTTTGGCGGGGGGACAGATACGCAGTATTTT
D gene: TRBD2
clone size: few
J gene: TRBJ2-3
V gene: TRBV7-2

CDR3 protein: CASSLATGFADTQYF
CDR3 DNA: TGCGCCAGCAGCTTGGCGACAGGGTTCGCAGATACGCAGTATTTT
D gene: TRBD1
clone size: few
J gene: TRBJ2-3
V gene: TRBV5-1

CDR3 protein: CSVGQGGEAFF
CDR3 DNA: TGCAGCGTTGGACAGGGAGGTGAAGCTTTCTTT
D gene: TRBD1
clone size: few
J gene: TRBJ1-1
V gene: TRBV29-1

CDR3 protein: CSAPRSQASSYNEQFF
CDR3 DNA: TGCAGTGCCCCAAGGTCCCAGGCTAGCTCCTACAATGAGCAGTTCTTC
D gene: .
clone size: .
J gene: TRBJ2-1
V gene: TRBV20-1

CDR3 protein: CASSANRANTGELFF
CDR3 DNA: TGTGCCAGCAGCGCCAACAGGGCGAACACCGGGGAGCTGTTTTTT
D gene: .
clone size: few
J gene: TRBJ2-2
V gene: TRBV7-9

CDR3 protein: CASSLTGSDEQFF
CDR3 DNA: TGTGCCAGCAGTTTAACAGGGAGCGATGAGCAGTTCTTC
D gene: .
clone size: .
J gene: TRBJ2-1
V gene: TRBV12-3/TRBV12-4

CDR3 protein: CAISESWDSDYEQYF
CDR3 DNA: TGTGCCATCAGTGAGTCGTGGGACAGTGACTACGAGCAGTACTTC
D gene: TRBD1
clone size: .
J gene: TRBJ2-7
V gene: TRBV10-3

CDR3 protein: CASSYSWTVGLAGPDTQYF
CDR3 DNA: TGTGCCAGCAGTTACTCGTGGACTGTGGGACTAGCGGGGCCGGATACGCAGTATTTT
D gene: TRBD2
clone size: .
J gene: TRBJ2-3
V gene: TRBV6-5

CDR3 protein: CASSEAATGTANHQPQHF
CDR3 DNA: TGTGCCAGCAGTGAAGCGGCAACCGGGACAGCGAACCATCAGCCCCAGCATTTT
D gene: TRBD1
clone size: .
J gene: TRBJ1-5
V gene: TRBV6-1

CDR3 protein: CASSLGVLFGDANTGELFF
CDR3 DNA: TGTGCCAGCAGCTTGGGGGTCCTGTTCGGGGACGCGAACACCGGGGAGCTGTTTTTT
D gene: .
clone size: few
J gene: TRBJ2-2
V gene: TRBV5-6

CDR3 protein: CASTTGVATGELFF
CDR3 DNA: TGTGCCAGCACCACAGGGGTGGCCACCGGGGAGCTGTTTTTT
D gene: TRBD1
clone size: .
J gene: TRBJ2-2
V gene: TRBV6-1

CDR3 protein: CSAPLAGRGSGELFF
CDR3 DNA: TGCAGTGCCCCTCTCGCGGGGCGTGGGTCCGGGGAGCTGTTTTTT
D gene: .
clone size: .
J gene: TRBJ2-2
V gene: TRBV20-1

CDR3 protein: CSYPGGVETQYF
CDR3 DNA: TGCAGCTACCCAGGGGGCGTGGAGACCCAGTACTTC
D gene: TRBD1
clone size: few
J gene: TRBJ2-5
V gene: TRBV29-1

CDR3 protein: CSARDWANTEAFF
CDR3 DNA: TGCAGTGCTAGAGACTGGGCGAACACTGAAGCTTTCTTT
D gene: .
clone size: few
J gene: TRBJ1-1
V gene: TRBV20-1

CDR3 protein: CASSGSVSSGANVLTF
CDR3 DNA: TGTGCCAGCAGTGGGTCAGTGAGTTCTGGGGCCAACGTCCTGACTTTC
D gene: .
clone size: few
J gene: TRBJ2-6
V gene: TRBV25-1